This entry lists 8 T cell receptor beta chains sequenced from one sample in a study of T cell responses to AZD1222 COVID-19 vaccine. Assay: immunoSEQ multiplex PCR; the TCRdb copy retains only in-frame clones and omits some. Here the sample spans around 200,000 clones, roughly 93% being singletons. Sequencing was performed on peripheral blood, taken on day 0 of AZD1222 vaccination. These TCRs come from an adult in good health.

There are a few counts of this clone. V is TRBV6-2 or TRBV6-3 and J is TRBJ1-1, with unresolved D. Trimming shortened V by 0 bases and J by 11 bases, and 7 bases separated the two germline ends. Germline V gene lookup returns CDR1 MNHEY and CDR2 SVGEGT. This CDR3 is 11 amino acids long. The CDR3 DNA reads TGTGCCAGCAGTTACTCACAGTTGGCTTTCTTT. Amino acids: CASSYSQLAFF.

V and J are TRBV21-1 and TRBJ1-4. TRBV21-1 represents a pseudogene. The CDR3 consists of 14 residues. The CDR3 reads CASSKARRNEKLFF. The CDR3 region has the DNA TGTGCCAGCAGCAAGGCAAGACGTAATGAAAAACTGTTTTTT.

The chain carries TRBV7-2 and TRBJ2-1; 9 bases match TRBD2. This CDR3 has 15 amino acids. From germline, CDR1 is SGHTA and CDR2 FQGNSA. The V and J ends lost 5 bases and 6 bases, in that order; junction bases with no gene match: 8. The CDR3 loop is CASSAFGLASNEQFF. The CDR3 DNA sequence: TGTGCCAGCAGCGCGTTCGGACTAGCGTCCAATGAGCAGTTCTTC.

V gene TRBV11-2 combines with J gene TRBJ2-7; D unresolved. The CDR3 covers 12 residues. Germline CDR1 and CDR2: SGHAT and FQNNGV. The V gene lost 5 bases and the J gene lost 6 bases, with 11 bases spanning the gap. This CDR3 reads CASSPNFPEQYF. The CDR3 DNA sequence: TGTGCCAGCAGCCCCAACTTCCCCGAGCAGTACTTC.

The CDR3: CASSPSGTGGEAFF. CDR3 sequence (DNA): TGTGCCAGCAGCCCATCCGGGACAGGGGGTGAAGCTTTCTTT. This chain joins TRBV7-3 and TRBJ1-1, with TRBD1 matching 11 bases. The CDR3 sequence is 14 residues long. Germline trimming cut 5 bases from V and 7 bases from J; bases unmatched to any gene: 6. From germline, CDR1 is SGHTA and CDR2 FQGTGA.

This sequence joins TRBV7-9 and TRBJ1-2, with TRBD1 matching over 7 bases. With 1 base clipped from V and 4 bases from J, the junction kept 6 bases outside the gene matches. Germline loops: CDR1 SEHNR, CDR2 FQNEAQ (reference sequence). CDR3 size: 15 residues. In nucleotides, the CDR3 is TGTGCCAGCAGCTTAGACGGGACAGTAGGCTATGGCTACACCTTC. It encodes CASSLDGTVGYGYTF.

CDR3 coding DNA: TGCGCCAGCAGCTTGAACCCCAGCAGCCCTTCCTACGAGCAGTACTTC. The encoded protein is CASSLNPSSPSYEQYF. The chain recombines TRBV5-1 with TRBJ2-7, with unresolved D. Germline assignment: CDR1 SGHRS and CDR2 YFSETQ. The V and J ends lost 1 base and 1 base respectively, with 15 bases between them. There are 16 residues in the CDR3.

V is TRBV4-2 and J is TRBJ1-2; 7 bases align to TRBD1. J lost 8 bases, V lost 2 bases, and 11 bases had no gene match. CDR3 size: 15 residues. The V gene's germline CDR1 is LGHNA and CDR2 YNFKEQ. The CDR3 DNA is TGTGCCAGCAGCCAAACACGGGACAGCGGTGGAGGCTACACCTTC. It specifies CASSQTRDSGGGYTF.